The 16 T cell receptor beta chains given below trace back to one sample, sequenced in a study of long-term antiretroviral therapy in people with HIV. It was version v3.0 of the immunoSEQ assay that was run at survey level. TCRdb's copy holds only in-frame clones and misses some; the assay was immunoSEQ multiplex PCR. The table includes about 30,000 clones, approximately 90% detected once. The sample was unsorted PBMCs, taken 3.2 years before starting antiretroviral therapy. The receptor source for this set is a man aged 45 to 65 with HIV.

The chain couples TRBV27 to TRBJ2-7, with TRBD1 as a possible D gene (5 bases). The germline V gene has CDR1 MNHEY and CDR2 SMNVEV (reference sequence). The CDR3 has 14 residues. Trimming removed 2 bases from V and 3 bases from J, with 11 bases in between. The CDR3 nucleotides read TGTGCCAGCAGTTTACAGGGCGTTCACTACGAGCAGTACTTC. Its protein product is CASSLQGVHYEQYF.

This sequence joins TRBV19 and TRBJ2-7; TRBD1 might be the D (5 bases). Per the germline V gene, CDR1 is LNHDA and CDR2 is SQIVND (reference sequence). V was trimmed by 10 bases and J by 2 bases, leaving 18 bases between them. This CDR3 region has 14 residues. The CDR3, as DNA: TGTGCCACTCAGAGCAGGGAAGGGCCCTACGAGCAGTACTTC. Translating gives CATQSREGPYEQYF.

V is TRBV4-3 and J is TRBJ2-3, with D perhaps TRBD2 (6 bases). This CDR3 region has 14 residues. Trimming pared 4 bases from V and 2 bases from J, leaving 10 bases between. The germline gives CDR1 LGHNA, CDR2 YSLEER. This CDR3 reads CASSPGGATDTQYF. CDR3 nucleotides: TGCGCCAGCAGCCCTGGCGGGGCCACAGATACGCAGTATTTT.

J is TRBJ2-1 and V is TRBV10-2; 10 bases fit TRBD2. The CDR3 has 14 residues. Germline assignment: CDR1 WSHSY and CDR2 SAAADI. Trimming removed 7 bases from V and 12 bases from J; junction bases left unmatched: 12. CDR3 DNA: TGCGCCAGCACCCCCCTAGCGGGAGATACCGTGCAGTTCTTC. Its protein is CASTPLAGDTVQFF.

This rearrangement joins TRBV5-4 to TRBJ1-1; D is unclear. V was shortened by 0 bases and J by 7 bases, with 7 bases between the two germline ends. The CDR3 extends over 12 amino acids. Germline CDR1 reads SGHNT; CDR2 reads YYREEE (reference sequence). CDR3 residues: CASSLAEGEAFF. CDR3 nucleotide sequence: TGTGCCAGCAGCTTGGCCGAGGGTGAAGCTTTCTTT.

The chain uses TRBV18 and TRBJ2-2; 8 bases align to TRBD1. CDR1 KGHSH and CDR2 LQKENI come from the germline V gene. The CDR3 spans 13 residues. Unmatched junction bases numbered 3, after V lost 6 bases and J lost 6 bases. The CDR3 nucleotides read TGTGCCAGCTCGGGGGACAGGTCCGGGGAGCTGTTTTTT. It is translated as CASSGDRSGELFF.

V gene TRBV19 combines with J gene TRBJ1-6, with unresolved D. CDR3 length: 13 amino acids. V gave up 3 bases and J gave up 4 bases, with 4 bases separating them. Germline V CDR1 and CDR2: LNHDA, SQIVND (reference sequence). CDR3 sequence (DNA): TGTGCCAGTAGTATGGGGTATAATTCACCCCTCCACTTT. Translated, it gives CASSMGYNSPLHF.

The gene calls are TRBV4-2 and TRBJ2-1; 9 bases match TRBD2. J gave up 8 bases and V 4 bases, and 9 bases lay outside the gene matches. Germline V CDR1 and CDR2: LGHNA, YNFKEQ. The length of the CDR3 is 15 residues. The CDR3 coding sequence is TGTGCCAGCAGCCCCACTAGCGGGTATTTCGATGAGCAGTTCTTC. It yields the protein CASSPTSGYFDEQFF.

This sequence joins TRBV6-5 and TRBJ2-7; TRBD1 might be the D (6 bases). Germline-derived CDR1 and CDR2 are MNHEY and SVGAGI. V lost 0 bases, J lost 3 bases, and 15 bases lay in between. The CDR3 extends over 16 amino acids. The DNA for the CDR3 is TGTGCCAGCAGTTACTCTTTTTCGCGGACAGACTACGAGCAGTACTTC. Residues: CASSYSFSRTDYEQYF.

The count of this clone is one. This sequence joins TRBV5-1 and TRBJ1-3; maybe TRBD1 (5 bases). The CDR3 extends over 13 amino acids. V was clipped by 4 bases and J by 4 bases, with 9 bases between them. CDR1 and CDR2 from the germline V gene are SGHRS and YFSETQ. The CDR3 sequence is CASSQGLGNTIYF. In DNA, the CDR3 is TGCGCCAGCAGCCAGGGCCTGGGAAACACCATATATTTT.

V and J are TRBV2 and TRBJ2-7; D might be TRBD2 (7 bases). The CDR3 sequence is 15 residues long. The ends were cut back, 6 bases at V and 4 bases at J, with 19 bases in the middle. From germline, CDR1 is SNHLY and CDR2 FYNNEI. For the CDR3, the DNA is TGTGCCAGCAGCCCCCCACGGGGGGCCGGATACGAGCAGTACTTC. This codes for CASSPPRGAGYEQYF. The full variable domain, with the rest looked up from reference TRBV2 and TRBJ2-7, is EPEVTQTPSHQVTQMGQEVILRCVPISNHLYFYWYRQILGQKVEFLVSFYNNEISEKSEIFDDQFSVERPDGSNFTLKIRSTKLEDSAMYFCASSPPRGAGYEQYFGPGTRLTVT.

This chain connects TRBV30 to TRBJ2-7; 9 nucleotides match TRBD1. V lost 3 bases, J lost 3 bases, and 12 bases stayed unmatched. The CDR3 runs 16 residues. CDR1 is GTSNPN and CDR2 is SVGIG in the germline V gene (reference sequence). The DNA for the CDR3 is TGTGCCTGGAGCCCACGCCGGACAGGGGCCATCTACGAGCAGTACTTC. This gives the protein CAWSPRRTGAIYEQYF.

The rearrangement joins TRBV27 to TRBJ1-6; unclear D gene. The CDR3 sequence is 15 residues long. Germline loops: CDR1 MNHEY, CDR2 SMNVEV (reference sequence). The germline V and J ends were trimmed by 5 bases and 7 bases, with 15 bases remaining between them. The CDR3 DNA sequence: TGTGCCAGCAGTCCCGGGTTGCTCTGGAATTCACCCCTCCACTTT. Its protein is CASSPGLLWNSPLHF.

The V gene is TRBV7-9, the J gene TRBJ1-2; 7 bases match TRBD1. CDR3 size: 15 residues. CDR1 and CDR2 from the germline V gene are SEHNR and FQNEAQ (reference sequence). The ends lost 5 bases at V and 0 bases at J; junction bases unmatched: 6. The CDR3 DNA sequence: TGTGCCAGCAGCCAAAGACAGGGCCCTAACTATGGCTACACCTTC. Its protein is CASSQRQGPNYGYTF.

V gene TRBV10-2 combines with J gene TRBJ1-2, with D unresolved. The germline V and J ends were trimmed by 2 bases and 0 bases, with 13 bases remaining between them. Germline CDR1 WSHSY, CDR2 SAAADI. CDR3 length: 16 residues. The CDR3 sequence is CASSERGRNTNYGYTF. The CDR3 bases are TGCGCCAGCAGTGAGAGAGGACGGAATACTAACTATGGCTACACCTTC.

The gene calls are TRBV6-1 and TRBJ2-6; tentative D call: TRBD1 (5 bases). This CDR3 comprises 14 residues. Trimming stripped 6 bases from V and 1 base from J, with 7 bases between. The germline V gene encodes CDR1 MNHNS and CDR2 SASEGT. The CDR3 spells CASRPGSGANVLTF. The DNA of the CDR3 is TGTGCCAGCAGGCCAGGGTCTGGGGCCAACGTCCTGACTTTC.